The 9 T cell receptor beta chains given below trace back to one sample, sequenced in a study of T cells in Graves' hyperthyroidism and ophthalmopathy. RNA transcripts yielded amplified TCR beta CDR3 regions. With the HTBI primer set, the TCR CDR3 went through a first round of RT-PCR. TCRdb re-derived calls from the multiplex PCR reads in MiXCR, one entry per CDR3 protein. The sample contains about 560,000 distinct CDR3 sequences, approximately 15% of which appear only once. Sequencing was carried out using blood. These receptors were taken from a woman younger than 35 with Graves' hyperthyroidism.

The chain joins TRBV5-8 to TRBJ1-3, with 8 bases fitting TRBD1. From germline, CDR1 is SGHTS and CDR2 YDEGEE. V shed 7 bases, J shed 4 bases, and the junction held 4 bases outside the gene matches. The CDR3 contains 13 residues. The CDR3 sequence is CASGQGGGNTIYF. The CDR3 DNA is TGTGCCAGCGGACAGGGAGGCGGAAACACCATATATTTT.

A word on this clonotype: This sequence may be a read error, since a much larger clone differs from it by one base. This chain uses TRBV6-1 with TRBJ2-3; 9 nucleotides align to TRBD2. CDR3 length: 14 residues. Germline V CDR1 and CDR2: MNHNS, SASEGT. V dropped 10 bases and J dropped 4; count of bases not matched to a gene: 9. This chain's CDR3 is CANRLAASADTQYF. In DNA form, the CDR3 reads TGTGCCAACCGACTAGCGGCGAGCGCAGATACGCAGTATTTT.

The V gene is TRBV24-1, the J gene TRBJ2-1, with TRBD2 matching 13 bases. With V trimmed by 0 bases and J by 7 bases, 5 bases remained unmatched. The CDR3 contains 17 residues. In germline, CDR1 is KGHDR, CDR2 SFDVKD. This CDR3 reads CATSDLDPGLAGNEQFF. The CDR3, as DNA: TGTGCCACCAGTGATTTGGACCCGGGACTAGCGGGGAATGAGCAGTTCTTC.

V and J are TRBV3-1 and TRBJ2-1, with TRBD2 matching 12 bases. This CDR3 spans 14 amino acids. With V trimmed by 3 bases and J by 15 bases, 9 bases remained unmatched. Looked up from germline, CDR1 is LGHDT and CDR2 is YNNKEL (reference sequence). CDR3 DNA sequence: TGTGCCAGCAGCCAGGTGACTAGCGGGAGTCGCCCGTTCTTC. Its translation: CASSQVTSGSRPFF.

This clonotype has only a few counts. Here the CDR3 reads CASSGGGTSSTDTQYF. CDR3 DNA: TGTGCCAGCAGCGGCGGCGGGACTTCTAGCACAGATACGCAGTATTTT. The chain has TRBV7-8 and TRBJ2-3, with D perhaps matching TRBD2 (6 bases). There are 16 residues in the CDR3. With 5 bases removed from V and 0 bases from J, the gap between germline ends came to 15 bases. CDR1 and CDR2 (germline): SGHVS, FQNEAQ.

This clonotype was recorded many times. This rearrangement joins TRBV27 to TRBJ2-1, with a weak D call TRBD1 (7 bases). Germline V gene sequence: CDR1 MNHEY, CDR2 SMNVEV (reference sequence). The CDR3 is 16 amino acids. The V end was cut by 5 bases, the J end by 0 bases, with 14 bases between. CDR3 loop: CASSLRGTHSYNEQFF. The CDR3 DNA reads TGTGCCAGCAGTCTCAGGGGGACTCACTCCTACAATGAGCAGTTCTTC.

The chain carries TRBV19 and TRBJ2-4; D gene ambiguous. The CDR3 extends over 15 amino acids. The ends were cut back, 7 bases at V and 0 bases at J, with 13 bases in the middle. CDR1 LNHDA and CDR2 SQIVND come from the germline V gene (reference sequence). In DNA, the CDR3 is TGTGCCAGTACCGGACGTTCACTAGCCAAAAACATTCAGTACTTC. Amino acid sequence: CASTGRSLAKNIQYF.

This clonotype was observed a handful of times. The genes are TRBV27 and TRBJ2-5; 9 nucleotides match TRBD2. The CDR3 extends over 14 amino acids. V dropped 5 bases and J dropped 9; count of bases not matched to a gene: 10. Germline V CDR1 and CDR2: MNHEY, SMNVEV (reference sequence). CDR3: CASSLSGGPQSQYF. The CDR3 DNA sequence: TGTGCCAGCAGTCTCAGCGGGGGGCCCCAATCCCAGTACTTC.

There are many counts of this clonotype. The chain carries TRBV7-8 and TRBJ1-1; D perhaps matches TRBD1 (6 bases). Germline loops: CDR1 SGHVS, CDR2 FQNEAQ. The CDR3 consists of 16 residues. The V gene lost 5 bases and the J gene lost 1 base, with 17 bases spanning the gap. CDR3 sequence reads: CASSPVGGQGNTEAFF. The CDR3 DNA reads TGTGCCAGCAGCCCCGTGGGGGGGCAGGGGAACACTGAAGCTTTCTTT.